Listed here are 15 T cell receptor beta chains from one sample, sequenced in a study of T cells in tuberculosis. Cells were sorted from thawed PBMC rested overnight and stained with GMM-loaded CD1B tetramer, viability dye and anti-CD3. The lipid loaded on the CD1B tetramers was C32 glucose monomycolate from Rhodococcus equi. Measured with immunoSEQ multiplex PCR; TCRdb has only the in-frame clones, and not every one. The sample shows 70,000 to 95,000 clones, approximately 91% of them seen only once. The sample was CD1b-GMM tetramer-negative cells sorted from PBMCs. The receptors here all came from an adult woman with latent tuberculosis.

J is TRBJ1-6 and V is TRBV6-5; TRBD1 matches 9 bases. The ends lost 0 bases at V and 7 bases at J; junction bases unmatched: 1. CDR3 length: 15 residues. Germline-derived CDR1 and CDR2 are MNHEY and SVGAGI. The CDR3 DNA reads TGTGCCAGCAGTTACTCCGGGACAGGGAATTCACCCCTCCACTTT. Amino acid sequence: CASSYSGTGNSPLHF.

The CDR3: CASSGGTGVVETQYF. DNA of the CDR3: TGTGCCAGCAGCGGCGGGACAGGGGTTGTGGAGACCCAGTACTTC. This sequence joins TRBV9 and TRBJ2-5; 10 bases are shared with TRBD1. The J segment lost 5 bases and the V segment lost 3 bases, leaving 7 bases of the junction unmatched. Germline V CDR1 and CDR2: SGDLS, YYNGEE. The CDR3 sequence is 15 residues long. Supplemented by reference TRBV9 and TRBJ2-5, the full variable domain reads DSGVTQTPKHLITATGQRVTLRCSPRSGDLSVYWYQQSLDQGLQFLIQYYNGEERAKGNILERFSAQQFPDLHSELNLSSLELGDSALYFCASSGGTGVVETQYFGPGTRLLVL.

V usage is TRBV12-5 and J usage is TRBJ1-4; 8 nucleotides match TRBD1. Germline trimming cut 5 bases from V and 4 bases from J; bases unmatched to any gene: 15. Germline loops: CDR1 LGHNT, CDR2 FRNRAP. This CDR3 spans 18 amino acids. The CDR3 is CASGLAVGTGAFNEKLFF. DNA of the CDR3: TGTGCTAGTGGTCTTGCTGTCGGGACAGGCGCCTTTAATGAAAAACTGTTTTTT. The complete variable domain, with remaining parts taken from reference TRBV12-5 and TRBJ1-4, reads DARVTQTPRHKVTEMGQEVTMRCQPILGHNTVFWYRQTMMQGLELLAYFRNRAPLDDSGMPKDRFSAEMPDATLATLKIQPSEPRDSAVYFCASGLAVGTGAFNEKLFFGSGTQLSVL.

The chain is built from TRBV11-2 and TRBJ2-2, with 9 bases lining up with TRBD2. This CDR3 is 15 amino acids long. CDR1 is SGHAT and CDR2 is FQNNGV in the germline V gene. V shed 5 bases and J 1 base; nucleotides not matched to a gene: 2. This chain's CDR3 is CASSPSGVNTGELFF. In DNA, the CDR3 is TGTGCCAGCAGCCCTAGCGGGGTGAACACCGGGGAGCTGTTTTTT.

This rearrangement joins TRBV10-3 to TRBJ2-2; D ambiguous. V was cut by 5 bases and J by 3 bases, with 13 bases left in between. Germline CDR1 and CDR2: ENHRY and SYGVKD. There are 15 residues in the CDR3. The CDR3 DNA is TGTGCCATCAGTTCGACACCCCCGGACACCGGGGAGCTGTTTTTT. Its translation is CAISSTPPDTGELFF.

This CDR3 reads CASILQGNNEQFF. The CDR3 DNA follows: TGTGCCAGCATCCTCCAGGGAAACAATGAGCAGTTCTTC. The chain is built from TRBV7-9 and TRBJ2-1, with D possibly TRBD1 on 5 matching bases. With 7 bases removed from V and 5 bases from J, the gap between germline ends came to 12 bases. The CDR3 runs 13 residues. CDR1 is SEHNR and CDR2 is FQNEAQ in the germline V gene (reference sequence).

This chain connects TRBV19 to TRBJ1-4, with a tentative D call TRBD1 (5 bases). The ends were cut back, 7 bases at V and 7 bases at J, with 16 bases in the middle. CDR3 size: 14 residues. Per the germline V gene, CDR1 is LNHDA and CDR2 is SQIVND (reference sequence). The DNA for the CDR3 is TGTGCCAGTACCCCAGACAGCCTGGGTGAAAAACTGTTTTTT. Its translation: CASTPDSLGEKLFF. The variable domain in full, completed from reference TRBV19 and TRBJ1-4, reads DGGITQSPKYLFRKEGQNVTLSCEQNLNHDAMYWYRQDPGQGLRLIYYSQIVNDFQKGDIAEGYSVSREKKESFPLTVTSAQKNPTAFYLCASTPDSLGEKLFFGSGTQLSVL.

V gene TRBV28 combines with J gene TRBJ2-7; maybe TRBD1 (6 bases). V lost 5 bases and J lost 0, with 11 bases in between. The CDR3 contains 14 residues. In germline, CDR1 is MDHEN, CDR2 SYDVKM. CDR3 protein: CASSTRDTSYEQYV. DNA of the CDR3: TGTGCCAGCAGTACCCGGGACACCTCCTACGAGCAGTACGTC.

The chain joins TRBV11-2 to TRBJ2-1, with TRBD2 identical over 7 bases. The germline V gene encodes CDR1 SGHAT and CDR2 FQNNGV. This CDR3 has 16 residues. Trimming cost V 5 bases and J 0 bases; bases outside gene matches: 7. The CDR3 sequence: CASSRTGGLSYNEQFF. DNA of the CDR3: TGTGCCAGCAGCCGAACGGGGGGACTCTCCTACAATGAGCAGTTCTTC.

The V and J genes are TRBV7-8 and TRBJ2-5; weak D call: TRBD1 (5 bases). Judging by the DNA end, TRBJ2-7 fits better; the J call may be wrong. Germline V CDR1 and CDR2: SGHVS, FQNEAQ. This CDR3 is 16 amino acids long. The CDR3 protein is CASSLLAAGIGYEQYF. The CDR3 region has the DNA TGTGCCAGCAGCTTACTCGCGGCAGGGATCGGCTACGAGCAGTACTTC.

This chain connects TRBV10-3 to TRBJ1-2, with 9 positions matching TRBD1. This CDR3 is 13 amino acids long. The trim removed 6 bases at V and 7 bases at J, leaving 6 bases unmatched. Germline loops: CDR1 ENHRY, CDR2 SYGVKD. The CDR3 reads CAISKQGARGYTF. The CDR3 DNA reads TGTGCCATCAGCAAACAGGGGGCGCGTGGCTACACCTTC.

This chain connects TRBV10-2 to TRBJ1-4; 12 bases line up with TRBD1. This CDR3 contains 17 residues. Per germline, CDR1 WSHSY and CDR2 SAAADI. The V and J ends lost 6 bases and 4 bases, in that order; junction bases with no gene match: 9. The CDR3 nucleotides read TGCGCCAGCAGAGCCGGGACAGGGGGCAGGGATAATGAAAAACTGTTTTTT. Translated, it gives CASRAGTGGRDNEKLFF.

The chain recombines TRBV11-1 with TRBJ2-7, with a weak D call TRBD2 (5 bases). Trimming removed 10 bases at V and 3 bases at J, with 22 bases between. The germline CDR1 and CDR2 sequences are SGHAT and FQDESV (reference sequence). CDR3 length: 15 amino acids. The CDR3 here is CATREGLKVVYEQYV. In DNA form, the CDR3 reads TGTGCCACTAGAGAGGGCCTTAAAGTGGTCTACGAGCAGTACGTC.

The V and J genes are TRBV27 and TRBJ1-2; 7 nucleotides agree with TRBD1. The CDR3 sequence is 14 residues long. V shed 2 bases and J 4 bases; nucleotides not matched to a gene: 4. The germline V gene has CDR1 MNHEY and CDR2 SMNVEV (reference sequence). Here the CDR3 reads CASSLRGTVYGYTF. CDR3 bases: TGTGCCAGCAGTTTAAGAGGGACAGTCTATGGCTACACCTTC.

The rearrangement uses TRBV20-1 and TRBJ2-1; unclear D gene. Between the trimmed V and J ends, which lost 3 bases and 3 bases, there was a span of 3 bases. The length of the CDR3 is 11 residues. Germline CDR1 and CDR2: DFQATT and SNEGSKA (reference sequence). As DNA, the CDR3 is TGCAGTGCTAGTCTCTACAATGAGCAGTTCTTC. Protein product: CSASLYNEQFF.